One and the same sample provided the 29 T cell receptor beta chains below, sequenced in a study of blood T cell repertoires in COVID-19. Assay used: immunoSEQ multiplex PCR; TCRdb lists only in-frame clones, some missing. The repertoire holds about 220,000 clones, 85% seen once, with around 2.9% in the top ten. What was sequenced was peripheral blood. Source of these receptors: a man aged 45-65 years who had recovered from COVID-19.

This chain joins TRBV2 and TRBJ2-1; 14 nucleotides agree with TRBD2. This CDR3 region has 14 residues. J lost 9 bases, V lost 6 bases, and 4 bases had no gene match. CDR1 and CDR2 (germline): SNHLY, FYNNEI. The CDR3 reads CASRPGLAGAEQFF. CDR3 sequence (DNA): TGTGCCAGCAGACCGGGACTAGCGGGAGCTGAGCAGTTCTTC.

This clone was counted only a few times. The chain carries TRBV4-1 and TRBJ2-7; 7 nucleotides agree with TRBD1. The CDR3 has 14 amino acids. Germline V gene data show CDR1 as MGHRA and CDR2 as YSYEKL. The trim removed 1 base at V and 1 base at J, leaving 1 base unmatched. The CDR3 sequence is CASSQVRGSYEQYF. In nucleotides, the CDR3 is TGCGCCAGCAGCCAAGTCAGGGGGTCCTACGAGCAGTACTTC.

The chain employs TRBV18 and TRBJ2-5; 7 positions agree with TRBD1. From germline, CDR1 is KGHSH and CDR2 LQKENI. The CDR3 is made up of 14 amino acids. V was pared by 6 bases and J by 2 bases, with 6 bases of the junction left unmatched. The chain's CDR3 is CASSVSRGQETQYF. In nucleotides, the CDR3 is TGTGCCAGCTCGGTTTCCAGGGGGCAAGAGACCCAGTACTTC.

The rearrangement uses TRBV28 and TRBJ2-2; tentatively, D is TRBD2 (6 bases). Germline V CDR1 and CDR2: MDHEN, SYDVKM. The CDR3 sequence is 20 residues long. Trimming removed 3 bases at V and 6 bases at J, with 29 bases between. The DNA for the CDR3 is TGTGCCAGCAGTTTTTCGGGACTCGGCAAATCGGGAGAGGACGCCGGGGAGCTGTTTTTT. It translates to CASSFSGLGKSGEDAGELFF.

This clone was counted once. V and J are TRBV10-3 and TRBJ1-4; 7 positions match TRBD1. V lost 6 bases to trimming and J lost 7 bases; unmatched junction nucleotides: 5. This CDR3 is built from 13 residues. The germline CDR1 and CDR2 sequences are ENHRY and SYGVKD. In nucleotides, the CDR3 is TGTGCCATCAGCCGACAGGGCGGTGAAAAACTGTTTTTT. It yields the protein CAISRQGGEKLFF.

The chain uses TRBV18 and TRBJ2-5, with 11 bases identical to TRBD2. The CDR3 has 16 residues. Losses at the gene ends were 4 bases for V and 1 base for J; bases not matched to a gene: 5. Germline lookup yields CDR1 KGHSH and CDR2 LQKENI. The CDR3 sequence: CASSRRTSGFQETQYF. DNA of the CDR3: TGTGCCAGCTCACGGCGGACTAGCGGGTTCCAAGAGACCCAGTACTTC.

The chain recombines TRBV7-8 with TRBJ1-6; D perhaps matches TRBD1 (6 bases). Germline V gives CDR1 SGHVS, CDR2 FQNEAQ. The V end was cut by 3 bases, the J end by 7 bases, with 13 bases between. The CDR3 length is 15 residues. The CDR3 sequence is CASSFGKRGNSPLHF. CDR3 sequence (DNA): TGTGCCAGCAGCTTCGGCAAAAGGGGGAATTCACCCCTCCACTTT. Full variable domain (outside the CDR3, taken from reference TRBV7-8 and TRBJ1-6): GAGVSQSPRYKVAKRGQDVALRCDPISGHVSLFWYQQALGQGPEFLTYFQNEAQLDKSGLPSDRFFAERPEGSVSTLKIQRTQQEDSAVYLCASSFGKRGNSPLHFGNGTRLTVT.

This clone was seen once. The chain has TRBV6-5 and TRBJ1-5, with a possible D match to TRBD1 (6 bases). Per the germline V gene, CDR1 is MNHEY and CDR2 is SVGAGI. Between the trimmed V and J ends, which lost 5 bases and 5 bases, there was a span of 16 bases. The CDR3 totals 15 residues. In DNA form, the CDR3 reads TGTGCCAGCAGTCTTCAGGGGTTCCCCTATCAGCCCCAGCATTTT. Residues: CASSLQGFPYQPQHF.

The chain has TRBV3-1 (or the pseudogene TRBV3-2) and TRBJ2-7; 7 nucleotides agree with TRBD2. The CDR3 covers 16 residues. With 1 base clipped from V and 3 bases from J, the junction kept 9 bases outside the gene matches. CDR1 is LGHDT, CDR2 YNNKEL, per germline (reference sequence). CDR3 sequence (DNA): TGTGCCAGCAGCCAAGTCTCCAGCGGGATATTCTACGAGCAGTACTTC. Its protein product is CASSQVSSGIFYEQYF.

In its sample, this clone was seen once. The chain couples TRBV30 to TRBJ2-5; 12 bases line up with TRBD1. The trim removed 5 bases at V and 7 bases at J, leaving 8 bases unmatched. The CDR3 contains 14 residues. Germline values: CDR1 GTSNPN, CDR2 SVGIG (reference sequence). The CDR3 bases are TGTGCCTGGGGGAAGGGGACAGGGGGCTGGACCCAGTACTTC. Translating gives CAWGKGTGGWTQYF. Filled out from reference TRBV30 and TRBJ2-5, the complete variable domain reads SQTIHQWPATLVQPVGSPLSLECTVEGTSNPNLYWYRQAAGRGLQLLFYSVGIGQISSEVPQNLSASRPQDRQFILSSKKLLLSDSGFYLCAWGKGTGGWTQYFGPGTRLLVL.

The chain has TRBV6-5 and TRBJ1-6; D remains unclear. V was shortened by 6 bases and J by 6 bases, with 6 bases between the two germline ends. From germline, CDR1 is MNHEY and CDR2 SVGAGI. The CDR3 sequence is 12 residues long. The CDR3 spells CASSFLNSPLHF. The CDR3 nucleotides are TGTGCCAGCAGCTTTCTTAATTCACCCCTCCACTTT.

J is TRBJ1-4 and V is TRBV6-5; D remains unclear. The V and J ends lost 6 bases and 0 bases respectively, with 11 bases between them. This CDR3 comprises 15 residues. Germline V gene data show CDR1 as MNHEY and CDR2 as SVGAGI. CDR3 sequence: CASSPDTATNEKLFF. The CDR3 bases are TGTGCCAGCAGCCCAGACACTGCAACTAATGAAAAACTGTTTTTT.

In regard to this clone: One end of the junction is discordant with germline, which a read error may explain. The rearrangement joins TRBV28 to TRBJ2-7; tentatively, D is TRBD2 (6 bases). CDR1 and CDR2 (germline): MDHEN, SYDVKM. This CDR3 has 14 amino acids. The CDR3 here is CASSSGGTPTLPNF. The CDR3 DNA sequence: TGTGCCAGCAGTTCCGGAGGGACGCCAACTCTTCCGAACTTC. Using reference TRBV28 and TRBJ2-7 for the parts outside the CDR3, the full variable domain is DVKVTQSSRYLVKRTGEKVFLECVQDMDHENMFWYRQDPGLGLRLIYFSYDVKMKEKGDIPEGYSVSREKKERFSLILESASTNQTSMYLCASSSGGTPTLPNFGPGTRLTVT.

J is TRBJ2-5 and V is TRBV29-1, with D possibly matching TRBD2 (5 bases). This CDR3 comprises 12 residues. CDR1 and CDR2 (germline): SQVTM, ANQGSEA. Trimming took off 4 bases at V and 1 base at J, with 7 bases between the two ends. In DNA, the CDR3 is TGCAGCGTTGTAGGACTCCAAGAGACCCAGTACTTC. Protein sequence: CSVVGLQETQYF.

The chain employs TRBV18 and TRBJ1-1; a possible D gene is TRBD1 (5 bases). CDR1 is KGHSH and CDR2 is LQKENI in the germline V gene. Between the trimmed V and J ends, which lost 1 base and 1 base, there was a span of 22 bases. CDR3 size: 19 residues. The CDR3 loop is CASSPLAQGGPLGNTEAFF. The CDR3 DNA reads TGTGCCAGCTCACCACTCGCTCAGGGAGGGCCCCTAGGGAACACTGAAGCTTTCTTT.

V is TRBV29-1 and J is TRBJ2-7; tentative D call: TRBD1 (6 bases). The CDR3 contains 12 residues. The germline CDR1 and CDR2 sequences are SQVTM and ANQGSEA. V was cut by 2 bases and J by 3 bases, with 8 bases left in between. CDR3: CSVERGNYEQYF. CDR3 bases: TGCAGCGTTGAAAGGGGGAACTACGAGCAGTACTTC.

This clone was seen a handful of times. J is TRBJ1-3 and V is TRBV9; D may be TRBD1 (5 bases). V was shortened by 2 bases and J by 4 bases, with 7 bases between the two germline ends. Germline V gene lookup returns CDR1 SGDLS and CDR2 YYNGEE. The CDR3 extends over 13 amino acids. The CDR3 nucleotides are TGTGCCAGCAGCGTGGACAACGGAAACACCATATATTTT. Its translation is CASSVDNGNTIYF.

The chain employs TRBV6-5 and TRBJ2-7, with D unresolved. Germline V gene lookup returns CDR1 MNHEY and CDR2 SVGAGI. The CDR3 spans 14 residues. The germline V and J ends were trimmed by 6 bases and 2 bases, with 14 bases remaining between them. CDR3 in DNA: TGTGCCAGCAGCAAGGCTAGAGGCGCCTACGAGCAGTACTTC. Protein sequence: CASSKARGAYEQYF.

The chain combines TRBV28 with TRBJ2-3; possibly TRBD2 for D (5 bases). V was cut by 3 bases and J by 2 bases, with 12 bases left in between. Germline CDR1 MDHEN, CDR2 SYDVKM. The CDR3 runs to 15 residues. The chain's CDR3 is CASSFEAEATDTQYF. CDR3 DNA sequence: TGTGCCAGCAGTTTTGAAGCGGAGGCCACAGATACGCAGTATTTT.

The V and J genes are TRBV15 and TRBJ1-5; perhaps TRBD1 as D (6 bases). This CDR3 has 14 residues. The V end was cut by 5 bases, the J end by 3 bases, with 11 bases between. The germline CDR1 and CDR2 sequences are LNHNV and YYDKDF (reference sequence). The CDR3 protein is CATSHDRTNQPQHF. As DNA, the CDR3 is TGTGCCACCAGCCACGACAGGACCAATCAGCCCCAGCATTTT.

This chain joins TRBV11-2 and TRBJ2-2; 7 bases agree with TRBD1. Germline V gives CDR1 SGHAT, CDR2 FQNNGV. V shed 5 bases and J 4 bases; nucleotides not matched to a gene: 7. The CDR3 has 15 amino acids. The CDR3: CASSATTGITGELFF. CDR3 bases: TGTGCCAGCAGCGCGACGACAGGGATCACCGGGGAGCTGTTTTTT. Full variable domain (missing parts from reference TRBV11-2 and TRBJ2-2): EAGVAQSPRYKIIEKRQSVAFWCNPISGHATLYWYQQILGQGPKLLIQFQNNGVVDDSQLPKDRFSAERLKGVDSTLKIQPAKLEDSAVYLCASSATTGITGELFFGEGSRLTVL.

The genes are TRBV5-1 and TRBJ2-5; TRBD1 agrees at 7 bases. With 0 bases clipped from V and 4 bases from J, the junction kept 6 bases outside the gene matches. The CDR3 loop spans 15 amino acids. Germline V gives CDR1 SGHRS, CDR2 YFSETQ. This CDR3 is CASSLEGQIGETQYF. The DNA of the CDR3 is TGCGCCAGCAGCTTGGAGGGACAGATCGGAGAGACCCAGTACTTC.

The chain uses TRBV28 and TRBJ2-7, with D maybe TRBD1 (6 bases). CDR1 is MDHEN, CDR2 SYDVKM, per germline. This CDR3 is 12 amino acids long. V lost 4 bases and J lost 4, with 8 bases in between. The CDR3 sequence: CASSSDRYEQYF. The CDR3, as DNA: TGTGCCAGCAGTTCCGACAGGTACGAGCAGTACTTC.

The gene calls are TRBV27 and TRBJ2-7; 12 bases match TRBD2. Germline lookup yields CDR1 MNHEY and CDR2 SMNVEV (reference sequence). The CDR3 loop spans 15 amino acids. Trimming took 5 bases from V and 6 from J; bases not matched to a gene: 8. CDR3 nucleotides: TGTGCCAGCAGTCGAGGACTAGCGGGATTGAGCGAGCAGTACTTC. It codes for CASSRGLAGLSEQYF.

The chain carries TRBV7-9 and TRBJ2-2; 10 nucleotides align to TRBD2. Unmatched junction bases numbered 11, after V lost 3 bases and J lost 4 bases. CDR1 SEHNR and CDR2 FQNEAQ come from the germline V gene (reference sequence). The CDR3 has 18 amino acids. The CDR3 region is CASSLGSRLAGATGELFF. CDR3 nucleotide sequence: TGTGCCAGCAGCTTGGGTAGTCGTCTAGCGGGAGCCACCGGGGAGCTGTTTTTT.

The chain joins TRBV5-4 to TRBJ1-6; D may be TRBD1 (5 bases). The CDR3 length is 14 residues. Germline CDR1 reads SGHNT; CDR2 reads YYREEE (reference sequence). The V end was cut by 0 bases, the J end by 10 bases, with 11 bases between. DNA for the CDR3: TGTGCCAGCAGCTTGGCTCAGGGCCCCTCACCCCTCCACTTT. Translating it yields CASSLAQGPSPLHF.

This sequence joins TRBV24-1 and TRBJ1-2, with a possible D match to TRBD1 (6 bases). Trimming left V 4 bases short and J 4 bases short, with 18 bases between. The length of the CDR3 is 16 residues. Germline lookup yields CDR1 KGHDR and CDR2 SFDVKD. The CDR3 coding sequence is TGTGCCACCAGTGACCCGCGAGGCGGGGGCGGCTATGGCTACACCTTC. Translation gives CATSDPRGGGGYGYTF.

The chain has TRBV19 and TRBJ2-1; D is unresolved. The CDR3 is 12 amino acids. The V gene lost 7 bases and the J gene lost 6 bases, with 10 bases spanning the gap. Germline V CDR1 and CDR2: LNHDA, SQIVND (reference sequence). The CDR3 here is CASKQQPNEQFF. Here the CDR3 DNA reads TGTGCCAGTAAACAACAACCCAATGAGCAGTTCTTC.

V gene TRBV7-2 combines with J gene TRBJ2-7; D remains unclear. CDR1 is SGHTA, CDR2 FQGNSA, per germline. Trimming removed 4 bases from V and 2 bases from J, with 6 bases in between. The CDR3 consists of 12 residues. The DNA of the CDR3 is TGTGCCAGCAGCTCCGAGACCTACGAGCAGTACTTC. Protein: CASSSETYEQYF. Together with reference TRBV7-2 and TRBJ2-7, the CDR3 gives the full variable domain: GAGVSQSPSNKVTEKGKDVELRCDPISGHTALYWYRQSLGQGLEFLIYFQGNSAPDKSGLPSDRFSAERTGGSVSTLTIQRTQQEDSAVYLCASSSETYEQYFGPGTRLTVT.